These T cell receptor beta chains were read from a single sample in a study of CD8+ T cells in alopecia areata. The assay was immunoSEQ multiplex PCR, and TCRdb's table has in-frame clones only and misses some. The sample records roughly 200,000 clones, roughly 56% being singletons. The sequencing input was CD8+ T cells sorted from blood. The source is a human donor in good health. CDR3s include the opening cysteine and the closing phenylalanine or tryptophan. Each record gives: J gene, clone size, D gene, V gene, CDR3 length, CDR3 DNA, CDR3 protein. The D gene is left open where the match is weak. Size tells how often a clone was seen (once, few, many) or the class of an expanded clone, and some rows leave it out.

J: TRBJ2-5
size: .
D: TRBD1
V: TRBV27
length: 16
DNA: TGTGCCAGCAGTACTGCGACAGGGAAATGGCAAGAGACCCAGTACTTC
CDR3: CASSTATGKWQETQYF

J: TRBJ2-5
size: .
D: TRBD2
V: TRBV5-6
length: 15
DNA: TGTGCCAGCTCCAACTTAGCGGGGGCCCTAGAGACCCAGTACTTC
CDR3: CASSNLAGALETQYF

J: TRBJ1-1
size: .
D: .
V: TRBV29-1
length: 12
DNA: TGCAGCGTTACCGATACTAACACTGAAGCTTTCTTT
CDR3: CSVTDTNTEAFF

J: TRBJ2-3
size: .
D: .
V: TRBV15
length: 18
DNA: TGTGCCACCAGCAGAGAAGGGACCCAGACCCTATTCACAGATACGCAGTATTTT
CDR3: CATSREGTQTLFTDTQYF

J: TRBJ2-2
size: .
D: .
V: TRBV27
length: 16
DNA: TGTGCCAGCAGTTTATTGGCAGGGGCCGGGGACGGGGAGCTGTTTTTT
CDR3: CASSLLAGAGDGELFF

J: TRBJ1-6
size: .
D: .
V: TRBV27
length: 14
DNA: TGTGCCAGCAGTTTGACCATAGGATATTCACCCCTCCACTTT
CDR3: CASSLTIGYSPLHF

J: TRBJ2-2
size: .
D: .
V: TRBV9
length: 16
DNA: TGTGCCAGCAGCGTAGTAGGTTCGGGATATACCGGGGAGCTGTTTTTT
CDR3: CASSVVGSGYTGELFF

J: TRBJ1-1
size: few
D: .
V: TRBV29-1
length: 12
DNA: TGCAGCGTTGCGGCCCCGGGAACTGAAGCTTTCTTT
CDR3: CSVAAPGTEAFF

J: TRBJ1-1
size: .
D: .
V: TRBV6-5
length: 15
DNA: TGTGCCAGCAGTTACTCCCCCTGGGGGAACACTGAAGCTTTCTTT
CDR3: CASSYSPWGNTEAFF

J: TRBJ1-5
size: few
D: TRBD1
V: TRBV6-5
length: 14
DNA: TGTGCCAGCACCACCGGGGACAGTGTTCAGCCCCAGCATTTT
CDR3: CASTTGDSVQPQHF

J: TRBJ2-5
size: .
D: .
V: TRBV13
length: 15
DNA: TGTGCCAGCAGCTTCCGGGCCCTCGGGCAGGAGACCCAGTACTTC
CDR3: CASSFRALGQETQYF

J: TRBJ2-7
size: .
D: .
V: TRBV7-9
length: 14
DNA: TGTGCCAGCAGCCTAGGGCAGGGAGCGGACGAGCAGTACTTC
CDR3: CASSLGQGADEQYF

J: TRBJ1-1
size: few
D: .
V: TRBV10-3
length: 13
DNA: TGTGCCATCAGTGAGTCCGCGAACACTGAAGCTTTCTTT
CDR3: CAISESANTEAFF